This T cell receptor (beta chain) was documented in a study of breast tumors, draining lymph nodes, adjacent tissues. Points from the study as a whole: Data fit most tumor T cells coming from lymph node, expanding in tumor.

The lymph nodes were axillary draining lymph nodes from breast cancer patients. As for this clonotype: Its antigen remains unknown. A clone one base away is much larger, so this may be a read error.

TCRdb passed the multiplex PCR reads through MiXCR, listing each CDR3 protein once. In the table there are over 150,000 distinct CDR3 sequences, 31% of which are singletons. J was trimmed by 2 bases and V by 7 bases; bases with no gene match: 2. The CDR3 length is 13 residues. Germline assignment: CDR1 SNHLY and CDR2 FYNNEI. Sequencing was done on a sample of axillary lymph node tissue. The receptor's source is a female donor with breast cancer. Some clones in this sample may be carry-over from other donors' samples. This chain connects TRBV2 to TRBJ2-1, with TRBD1 identical over 7 bases. CDR3 bases: TGTGCCAGCAAAGGGGGCCCCTACAATGAGCAGTTCTTC. Protein: CASKGGPYNEQFF.